Following are 15 T cell receptor beta chains from one sample sequenced in a study of blood T cell repertoires in COVID-19. The table came from immunoSEQ multiplex PCR; TCRdb's copy has only in-frame clones and leaves some out. The sample shows 110,000 to 150,000 clones, about 85% of them seen only once. Sequenced: PBMCs or T cells enriched from blood (not recorded which). The origin of the receptors is a woman aged 40 to 50 who had recovered from COVID-19.

This chain uses TRBV18 with TRBJ1-5; D not resolved. This CDR3 region has 16 residues. The V gene's germline CDR1 is KGHSH and CDR2 LQKENI. Trimming removed 2 bases at V and 5 bases at J, with 16 bases between. The CDR3 sequence is CASSPEEATNHQPQHF. For the CDR3, the DNA is TGTGCCAGCTCACCAGAAGAGGCAACTAATCATCAGCCCCAGCATTTT.

This chain uses TRBV29-1 with TRBJ2-7; TRBD2 aligns across 10 bases. Germline V gene sequence: CDR1 SQVTM, CDR2 ANQGSEA. The CDR3 runs 15 residues. V gave up 3 bases and J gave up 2 bases; unmatched junction bases: 7. The CDR3 protein is CSVELAGVQTYEQYF. DNA for the CDR3: TGCAGCGTTGAGCTAGCGGGAGTCCAAACCTACGAGCAGTACTTC.

The V and J genes are TRBV29-1 and TRBJ2-7; tentatively, D is TRBD1 (6 bases). The CDR3 has 11 amino acids. CDR1 is SQVTM, CDR2 ANQGSEA, per germline. With 7 bases removed from V and 0 bases from J, the gap between germline ends came to 7 bases. CDR3 residues: CSAGVSYEQYF. The CDR3 DNA reads as TGCAGCGCAGGGGTCTCCTACGAGCAGTACTTC.

The chain employs TRBV5-1 and TRBJ1-1; D may be TRBD1 (5 bases). V was clipped by 3 bases and J by 0 bases, with 9 bases between them. CDR3 length: 14 residues. The germline gives CDR1 SGHRS, CDR2 YFSETQ. The CDR3 region is CASSSLTVNTEAFF. CDR3 DNA sequence: TGCGCCAGCAGCTCCCTGACAGTGAACACTGAAGCTTTCTTT.

This clone came up once. This chain links TRBV15 with TRBJ2-5; possibly TRBD1 for D (5 bases). The CDR3 runs to 15 residues. V was pared by 3 bases and J by 0 bases, with 11 bases between. The V gene's germline CDR1 is LNHNV and CDR2 YYDKDF (reference sequence). CDR3 coding DNA: TGTGCCACCAGCAGCGACGCAGGGTACCAAGAGACCCAGTACTTC. Translated: CATSSDAGYQETQYF.

This chain joins TRBV15 and TRBJ2-1; tentatively, D is TRBD2 (5 bases). The CDR3 runs to 15 residues. The ends were cut back, 3 bases at V and 0 bases at J, with 9 bases in the middle. Germline V gene sequence: CDR1 LNHNV, CDR2 YYDKDF (reference sequence). CDR3 nucleotide sequence: TGTGCCACCAGCAGGGAGGCAAGCTCCTACAATGAGCAGTTCTTC. Translation gives CATSREASSYNEQFF. The complete variable domain, with remaining parts taken from reference TRBV15 and TRBJ2-1, reads DAMVIQNPRYQVTQFGKPVTLSCSQTLNHNVMYWYQQKSSQAPKLLFHYYDKDFNNEADTPDNFQSRRPNTSFCFLDIRSPGLGDTAMYLCATSREASSYNEQFFGPGTRLTVL.

The chain links TRBV30 to TRBJ2-7; TRBD2 matches 12 bases. The V gene's germline CDR1 is GTSNPN and CDR2 SVGIG (reference sequence). This CDR3 has 14 residues. J lost 3 bases, V lost 4 bases, and 4 bases had no gene match. For the CDR3, the DNA is TGTGCCTGGACTAGCGGGAGGGCCGGCTACGAGCAGTACTTC. Translation gives CAWTSGRAGYEQYF.

The J gene is TRBJ1-1, the V gene TRBV3-1 (or the pseudogene TRBV3-2); D unclear. The germline gives CDR1 LGHDT, CDR2 YNNKEL (reference sequence). The V end was cut by 0 bases, the J end by 1 base, with 9 bases between. CDR3 length: 15 residues. The CDR3 DNA is TGTGCCAGCAGCCAAGACCTTTTTAAGAACACTGAAGCTTTCTTT. It encodes CASSQDLFKNTEAFF.

This sequence joins TRBV4-1 and TRBJ1-2; possibly TRBD1 for D (6 bases). Germline V gene data show CDR1 as MGHRA and CDR2 as YSYEKL. The CDR3 is made up of 14 amino acids. The V end lost 4 bases, the J end lost 6 bases, and 15 bases lay between the germline ends. CDR3: CASSLLGQSDGYTF. The CDR3 DNA reads TGCGCCAGCAGCCTACTCGGACAGAGCGATGGCTACACCTTC.

The J gene is TRBJ2-2, the V gene TRBV5-1, with D hard to call. The V end was cut by 0 bases, the J end by 0 bases, with 6 bases between. This CDR3 is built from 15 residues. Germline V gene sequence: CDR1 SGHRS, CDR2 YFSETQ. In DNA form, the CDR3 reads TGCGCCAGCAGCTTGGCTCCCCCGAACACCGGGGAGCTGTTTTTT. It is translated as CASSLAPPNTGELFF.

This clone has only one observation. Distinct nucleotide sequences in the sample also encode this CDR3. The chain recombines TRBV12-3 or TRBV12-4 with TRBJ2-5, with D possibly TRBD2 on 6 matching bases. V was shortened by 3 bases and J by 2 bases, with 7 bases between the two germline ends. The CDR3 spans 13 residues. CDR3: CASSFGGQETQYF. The CDR3 DNA reads as TGTGCCAGCAGTTTTGGGGGGCAAGAGACCCAGTACTTC.

The table lists this clone with a few counts. The CDR3 bases are TGTGCCAGCAGCCCGGGGAGGGACAGGGCCTACGAGCAGTACTTC. Translating gives CASSPGRDRAYEQYF. The V gene is TRBV9, the J gene TRBJ2-7; 9 positions agree with TRBD1. CDR1 is SGDLS and CDR2 is YYNGEE in the germline V gene. The V and J ends lost 4 bases and 2 bases, in that order; junction bases with no gene match: 7. This CDR3 spans 15 amino acids. Filled out from reference TRBV9 and TRBJ2-7, the complete variable domain reads DSGVTQTPKHLITATGQRVTLRCSPRSGDLSVYWYQQSLDQGLQFLIQYYNGEERAKGNILERFSAQQFPDLHSELNLSSLELGDSALYFCASSPGRDRAYEQYFGPGTRLTVT.

In this sample, this clone turned up once. The chain is built from TRBV5-1 and TRBJ1-4; D gene uncertain. Germline V gene lookup returns CDR1 SGHRS and CDR2 YFSETQ. V lost 4 bases and J lost 0, with 7 bases in between. This CDR3 is built from 14 residues. This chain's CDR3 is CASSPATTNEKLFF. The CDR3 coding sequence is TGCGCCAGCAGCCCCGCGACAACTAATGAAAAACTGTTTTTT. The variable domain in full, with the rest retrieved from reference TRBV5-1 and TRBJ1-4, is KAGVTQTPRYLIKTRGQQVTLSCSPISGHRSVSWYQQTPGQGLQFLFEYFSETQRNKGNFPGRFSGRQFSNSRSEMNVSTLELGDSALYLCASSPATTNEKLFFGSGTQLSVL.

This CDR3 reads CASSLESPGNYEQYF. The DNA of the CDR3 is TGTGCCAGCAGCTTAGAATCCCCAGGGAACTACGAGCAGTACTTC. The chain links TRBV11-2 to TRBJ2-7; D is possibly TRBD1 (5 bases). Germline V gives CDR1 SGHAT, CDR2 FQNNGV. V lost 0 bases and J lost 3, with 12 bases in between. CDR3 length equals 15 residues.

The chain recombines TRBV20-1 with TRBJ2-7; perhaps TRBD2 as D (5 bases). V was trimmed by 3 bases and J by 3 bases, leaving 15 bases between them. Germline V gene sequence: CDR1 DFQATT, CDR2 SNEGSKA (reference sequence). The CDR3 contains 14 residues. The CDR3 reads CSASLPGGGYEQYF. In DNA form, the CDR3 reads TGCAGTGCTAGTCTACCCGGCGGAGGCTACGAGCAGTACTTC.